This T cell receptor (beta chain) emerged from a study of CD8 T cells in ankylosing spondylitis. MiXCR, run by TCRdb on the 5' RACE reads, gives a single entry per CDR3 protein. The repertoire has 130,000 to 150,000 distinct CDR3 sequences, 6.5% to 8.5% of them found once; the top ten carry 7.3%. This clonotype was seen ten or more times. CDR1 and CDR2 (germline): KGHDR, SFDVKD. Trimming removed 1 base from V and 8 bases from J, with 14 bases in between. This CDR3 is built from 15 residues. This clonotype originated in a male donor with ankylosing spondylitis. This chain connects TRBV24-1 to TRBJ2-1; D unclear. The sample consisted of synovial fluid, either unsorted or a sorted T cell fraction (not recorded which). CDR3 sequence: CATSDLVADRDEQFF. The CDR3 region has the DNA TGTGCCACCAGTGATTTAGTCGCGGATCGGGATGAGCAGTTCTTC.